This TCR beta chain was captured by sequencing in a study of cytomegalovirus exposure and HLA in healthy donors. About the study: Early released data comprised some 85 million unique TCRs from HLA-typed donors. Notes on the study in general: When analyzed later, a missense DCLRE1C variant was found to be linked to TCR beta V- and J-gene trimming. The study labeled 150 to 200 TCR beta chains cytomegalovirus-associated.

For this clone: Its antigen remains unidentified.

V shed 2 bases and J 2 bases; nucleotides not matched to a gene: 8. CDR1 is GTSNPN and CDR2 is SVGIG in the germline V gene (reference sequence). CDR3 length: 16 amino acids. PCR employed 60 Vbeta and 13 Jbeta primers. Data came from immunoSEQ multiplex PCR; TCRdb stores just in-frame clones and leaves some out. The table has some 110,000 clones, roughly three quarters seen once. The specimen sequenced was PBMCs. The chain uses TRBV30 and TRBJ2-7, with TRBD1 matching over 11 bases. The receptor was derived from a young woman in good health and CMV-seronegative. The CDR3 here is CAWSPGQGETTYEQYF. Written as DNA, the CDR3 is TGTGCCTGGAGTCCGGGACAGGGGGAGACTACCTACGAGCAGTACTTC. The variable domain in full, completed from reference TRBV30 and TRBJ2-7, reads SQTIHQWPATLVQPVGSPLSLECTVEGTSNPNLYWYRQAAGRGLQLLFYSVGIGQISSEVPQNLSASRPQDRQFILSSKKLLLSDSGFYLCAWSPGQGETTYEQYFGPGTRLTVT.